The present entry profiles one T cell receptor beta chain with its context. These data originate in a study of shared clonotypes between healthy human individuals. Profiled with immunoSEQ multiplex PCR; TCRdb holds only in-frame clones, not every one. The repertoire holds 500,000 to 700,000 clones, with about 95% as singletons. The naive CD8 fraction comprised CD45RO-negative cells positively selected for CCR7 and excluded terminally differentiated effector memory CD45RA+ cells. Germline V gives CDR1 LNHDA, CDR2 SQIVND (reference sequence). This CDR3 region has 16 residues. V lost 1 base and J lost 5, with 17 bases in between.

This chain links TRBV19 with TRBJ1-2; no definite D call. Sequenced sample: naive CD8+ T cells sorted from blood. The clonotype comes from a woman aged 25 to 39 in good health. CDR3 protein: CASSIVGGRSMYGYTF. CDR3 DNA sequence: TGTGCCAGTAGTATAGTAGGCGGACGGAGCATGTATGGCTACACCTTC.